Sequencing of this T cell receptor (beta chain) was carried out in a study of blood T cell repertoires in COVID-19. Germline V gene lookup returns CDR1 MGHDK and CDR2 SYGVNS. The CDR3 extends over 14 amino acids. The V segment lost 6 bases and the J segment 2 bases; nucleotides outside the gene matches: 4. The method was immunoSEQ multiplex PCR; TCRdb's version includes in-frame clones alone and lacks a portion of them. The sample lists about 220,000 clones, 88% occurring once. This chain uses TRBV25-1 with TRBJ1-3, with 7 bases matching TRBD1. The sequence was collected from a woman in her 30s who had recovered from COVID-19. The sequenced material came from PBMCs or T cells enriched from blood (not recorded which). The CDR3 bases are TGTGCCAGCAGCCCGGACAGGACTGGAAACACCATATATTTT. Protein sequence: CASSPDRTGNTIYF. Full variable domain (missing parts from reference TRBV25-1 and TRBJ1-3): EADIYQTPRYLVIGTGKKITLECSQTMGHDKMYWYQQDPGMELHLIHYSYGVNSTEKGDLSSESTVSRIRTEHFPLTLESARPSHTSQYLCASSPDRTGNTIYFGEGSWLTVV.